One T cell receptor beta chain is described in this entry. The data were obtained in a study of blood T cell repertoires in COVID-19. Original methodology: Estimated nucleated cell counts came from reference gene primer amplification. The repertoire was sequenced with immunoSEQ multiplex PCR; TCRdb's copy has only in-frame clones and lacks some. V and J calls plus clone size are reproduced from that table; the DNA served to infer D and trimming. The sample contains about 350,000 clones, approximately 87% of which appear only once. Trimming left V 8 bases short and J 6 bases short, with 17 bases between. Germline V gene lookup returns CDR1 MRHNA and CDR2 SNTAGT. The CDR3 loop spans 14 amino acids.

This chain connects TRBV6-4 to TRBJ2-4, with D hard to call. The sequencing sample was made of peripheral blood. This receptor was taken from a woman in her forties or fifties with COVID-19, enrolled during active disease. CDR3 sequence (DNA): TGTGCCAGCGCATTCGTGGCAGGTACAAACATTCAGTACTTC. Encoded protein: CASAFVAGTNIQYF.